This T cell receptor (beta chain) derives from a study of blood T cell repertoires in COVID-19. The overall study: Researchers got acute and convalescent COVID-19 samples from the United States, Italy and Spain. T cells, B-cell-depleted T cells, or PBMCs provided the cDNA or gDNA that served as material.

Original analysis: Quantification of nucleated cells was approximated via reference gene primer amplification. The method was immunoSEQ multiplex PCR; TCRdb's version includes in-frame clones alone and lacks a portion of them. Clone size and the V and J calls come from that table; the DNA yielded D and trimming. The repertoire holds around 140,000 clones, with approximately 85% as singletons. The CDR3 is made up of 15 amino acids. Germline values: CDR1 LNHDA, CDR2 SQIVND (reference sequence). The germline V and J ends were trimmed by 1 base and 0 bases, with 7 bases remaining between them. The sample taken for sequencing was peripheral blood. The TCR comes from a human donor with acute or convalescent COVID-19. The donor label of this sample is uncertain. The rearrangement links TRBV19 to TRBJ1-5; D might be TRBD1 (5 bases). CDR3 nucleotides: TGTGCCAGTAGTATAGGACAGTATAGCAATCAGCCCCAGCATTTT. Its protein is CASSIGQYSNQPQHF.